These 24 T cell receptor beta chains share one sample of origin, sequenced in a study of PD-1 blockade in classical Hodgkin lymphoma. Some clones are missing from TCRdb's copy, which holds only in-frame ones; the method was immunoSEQ multiplex PCR. The top ten clones hold 5.5% of a sample with 39,000 or so clones, roughly nine tenths of them seen once. With no exception, relapse followed autologous stem cell transplantation in all patients, and brentuximab vedotin exposure varied. The sample here was peripheral blood mononuclear cells (PBMCs), taken before the second cycle of nivolumab. These receptors were taken from a human donor with classical Hodgkin lymphoma.

V and J are TRBV28 and TRBJ1-1; a possible D gene is TRBD1 (5 bases). Germline V gene lookup returns CDR1 MDHEN and CDR2 SYDVKM. V lost 6 bases, J lost 6 bases, and 17 bases lay in between. The CDR3 runs to 14 residues. CDR3 DNA: TGTGCCAGCAGCCCCGGGGGGGTTTTGGCTGAAGCTTTCTTT. This sequence encodes CASSPGGVLAEAFF.

CDR3 protein: CASSLAPSQGGYKAEAFF. As DNA, the CDR3 is TGCGCCAGCAGCTTGGCCCCCTCACAGGGTGGTTATAAAGCTGAAGCTTTCTTT. The chain is built from TRBV5-1 and TRBJ1-1; TRBD1 might be the D (6 bases). V lost 0 bases to trimming and J lost 6 bases, with 24 bases between them. Germline CDR1 and CDR2: SGHRS and YFSETQ. The CDR3 extends over 18 amino acids.

This clone was seen only once. V and J are TRBV6-5 and TRBJ1-3; no clear D gene. Between the trimmed V and J ends, which lost 4 bases and 3 bases, there was a span of 13 bases. CDR3 size: 15 residues. Germline V gives CDR1 MNHEY, CDR2 SVGAGI. CDR3 residues: CASSSSSTVGNTIYF. The CDR3 DNA sequence: TGTGCCAGCAGTTCCTCCAGTACGGTTGGAAACACCATATATTTT.

The chain has TRBV7-2 and TRBJ2-7; 7 nucleotides agree with TRBD2. The trim removed 5 bases at V and 5 bases at J, leaving 6 bases unmatched. The germline CDR1 and CDR2 sequences are SGHTA and FQGNSA. The CDR3 is 13 residues long. CDR3 DNA sequence: TGTGCCAGCAGCCCCCGGGGGGTCCACGAGCAGTACTTC. Protein product: CASSPRGVHEQYF.

The chain combines TRBV18 with TRBJ1-1, with D maybe TRBD1 (5 bases). The V and J ends lost 6 bases and 1 base respectively, with 9 bases between them. Germline values: CDR1 KGHSH, CDR2 LQKENI. This CDR3 comprises 13 residues. The CDR3 protein is CASSRDRNTEAFF. Written as DNA, the CDR3 is TGTGCCAGCTCTCGCGACAGGAACACTGAAGCTTTCTTT.

V is TRBV7-9 and J is TRBJ2-7; TRBD1 agrees at 10 bases. The germline gives CDR1 SEHNR, CDR2 FQNEAQ (reference sequence). This CDR3 is 14 amino acids long. V lost 5 bases to trimming and J lost 5 bases; unmatched junction nucleotides: 6. CDR3 DNA: TGTGCCAGCAGCGAGGACAGGGGGTTCGACGAGCAGTACTTC. Translation gives CASSEDRGFDEQYF. The whole variable domain, filled in from reference TRBV7-9 and TRBJ2-7, reads DTGVSQNPRHKITKRGQNVTFRCDPISEHNRLYWYRQTLGQGPEFLTYFQNEAQLEKSRLLSDRFSAERPKGSFSTLEIQRTEQGDSAMYLCASSEDRGFDEQYFGPGTRLTVT.

The V call is TRBV28, the J call TRBJ2-1; D ambiguous. The V end was cut by 5 bases, the J end by 5 bases, with 16 bases between. This CDR3 region has 15 residues. CDR1 and CDR2 from the germline V gene are MDHEN and SYDVKM. DNA for the CDR3: TGTGCCAGCAGTACACGTCTAGGTCCGAACAATGAGCAGTTCTTC. It specifies CASSTRLGPNNEQFF. Based on the CDR3 plus reference TRBV28 and TRBJ2-1, the full variable domain is DVKVTQSSRYLVKRTGEKVFLECVQDMDHENMFWYRQDPGLGLRLIYFSYDVKMKEKGDIPEGYSVSREKKERFSLILESASTNQTSMYLCASSTRLGPNNEQFFGPGTRLTVL.

The chain carries TRBV29-1 and TRBJ1-2; a weak D match, TRBD1 (6 bases). Between the trimmed V and J ends, which lost 6 bases and 2 bases, there was a span of 13 bases. Germline V lookup: CDR1 SQVTM, CDR2 ANQGSEA. This CDR3 contains 13 residues. CDR3 sequence: CSVGGGPNYGYTF. The CDR3 DNA is TGCAGCGTGGGGGGGGGCCCAAACTATGGCTACACCTTC.

This clone was counted a few times. The chain uses TRBV2 and TRBJ1-4; D unclear. CDR3 length: 17 residues. V was cut by 3 bases and J by 8 bases, with 22 bases left in between. Per the germline V gene, CDR1 is SNHLY and CDR2 is FYNNEI. CDR3 nucleotide sequence: TGTGCCAGCAGTGACTTCAGGAGGATAACCCCAGGAGAAAAACTGTTTTTT. As protein: CASSDFRRITPGEKLFF.

V gene TRBV7-8 combines with J gene TRBJ2-7; tentatively, D is TRBD1 (6 bases). The V gene lost 4 bases and the J gene lost 6 bases, with 16 bases spanning the gap. Germline-derived CDR1 and CDR2 are SGHVS and FQNEAQ. This CDR3 contains 14 residues. Here the CDR3 DNA reads TGTGCCAGCAGCTCGGACAGTCCCGAGGTCGAGCAGTACTTC. Translating it yields CASSSDSPEVEQYF.

This clone rates as medium-sized (0.01 to 0.1%). The chain joins TRBV4-3 to TRBJ1-1; no firm D call. V lost 0 bases and J lost 2, with 10 bases in between. The CDR3 extends over 15 amino acids. CDR1 is LGHNA, CDR2 YSLEER, per germline. CDR3 protein: CASSQEGSLNTEAFF. CDR3 nucleotides: TGCGCCAGCAGCCAAGAGGGTAGTTTAAACACTGAAGCTTTCTTT.

J is TRBJ2-7 and V is TRBV29-1, with D possibly being TRBD2 (6 bases). The V gene lost 7 bases and the J gene lost 5 bases, with 15 bases spanning the gap. The CDR3 spans 12 residues. From germline, CDR1 is SQVTM and CDR2 ANQGSEA. The CDR3 loop is CSAGGLRNEQYF. DNA of the CDR3: TGCAGCGCTGGGGGACTGAGAAACGAGCAGTACTTC.

In DNA form, the CDR3 reads TGTGCCAGTAGTATCGGGCATCATAGCAATCAGCCCCAGCATTTT. Translation: CASSIGHHSNQPQHF. The rearrangement links TRBV19 to TRBJ1-5; D unclear. In germline, CDR1 is LNHDA, CDR2 SQIVND (reference sequence). V dropped 3 bases and J dropped 0 bases, with 9 bases sitting between them. The CDR3 covers 15 residues.

This chain uses TRBV7-2 with TRBJ2-7; 7 bases agree with TRBD1. Looked up from germline, CDR1 is SGHTA and CDR2 is FQGNSA. The CDR3 spans 13 residues. V gave up 5 bases and J gave up 4 bases; unmatched junction bases: 5. CDR3 residues: CASSPWTGYEQYF. Here the CDR3 DNA reads TGTGCCAGCAGCCCCTGGACAGGTTACGAGCAGTACTTC. Full variable domain (outside the CDR3, taken from reference TRBV7-2 and TRBJ2-7): GAGVSQSPSNKVTEKGKDVELRCDPISGHTALYWYRQSLGQGLEFLIYFQGNSAPDKSGLPSDRFSAERTGGSVSTLTIQRTQQEDSAVYLCASSPWTGYEQYFGPGTRLTVT.

The chain recombines TRBV29-1 with TRBJ2-1; no clear D. This CDR3 spans 11 amino acids. The ends were cut back, 2 bases at V and 7 bases at J, with 6 bases in the middle. Germline-derived CDR1 and CDR2 are SQVTM and ANQGSEA. CDR3 coding DNA: TGCAGCGTTGAATTGAGGAATGAGCAGTTCTTC. Protein sequence: CSVELRNEQFF.

This sequence joins TRBV27 and TRBJ1-1, with D perhaps matching TRBD1 (5 bases). The CDR3 contains 14 residues. Germline CDR1 MNHEY, CDR2 SMNVEV (reference sequence). Trimming took 6 bases from V and 4 from J, leaving 15 bases between them. CDR3 amino acids: CASSPVGLGTEAFF. In DNA, the CDR3 is TGTGCCAGCAGCCCCGTGGGGCTGGGCACTGAAGCTTTCTTT.

V and J are TRBV6-1 and TRBJ2-7; 10 bases agree with TRBD1. Trimming took 2 bases from V and 5 from J; bases not matched to a gene: 6. CDR3 length: 15 residues. In germline, CDR1 is MNHNS, CDR2 SASEGT. In DNA, the CDR3 is TGTGCCAGCAGTGAACAGGGACAGGGGTTCCACGAGCAGTACTTC. Protein sequence: CASSEQGQGFHEQYF.

This clone showed up just once. The genes are TRBV27 and TRBJ1-1, with D perhaps matching TRBD1 (5 bases). Trimming left V 0 bases short and J 0 bases short, with 14 bases between. From germline, CDR1 is MNHEY and CDR2 SMNVEV (reference sequence). This CDR3 is built from 17 residues. The chain's CDR3 is CASSLSGVPPLNTEAFF. The CDR3 nucleotides read TGTGCCAGCAGTTTATCAGGGGTTCCCCCTCTGAACACTGAAGCTTTCTTT.

The CDR3 DNA sequence: TGTGCCAGCAAGGCGGGTTCAGTCACCGGGGAGCTGTTTTTT. This gives the protein CASKAGSVTGELFF. V usage is TRBV11-1 and J usage is TRBJ2-2; D is possibly TRBD2 (5 bases). Per the germline V gene, CDR1 is SGHAT and CDR2 is FQDESV (reference sequence). Deletions cut 7 bases from V and 4 bases from J, with 13 bases between. The CDR3 is made up of 14 amino acids.

The chain uses TRBV6-5 and TRBJ1-2; no definite D call. The CDR3 consists of 16 residues. The V end lost 2 bases, the J end lost 4 bases, and 17 bases lay between the germline ends. CDR1 and CDR2 (germline): MNHEY, SVGAGI. CDR3 loop: CASSYPERARVYGYTF. CDR3 bases: TGTGCCAGCAGTTACCCAGAAAGAGCGAGGGTCTATGGCTACACCTTC.

This clone was counted only a few times. The chain carries TRBV5-1 and TRBJ2-2; TRBD1 matches 10 bases. V shed 7 bases, J shed 2 bases, and the junction held 2 bases outside the gene matches. The CDR3 consists of 14 residues. Germline CDR1 is SGHRS and CDR2 is YFSETQ. The CDR3 reads CASRTGGNTGELFF. The CDR3 DNA reads as TGCGCCAGCCGGACAGGGGGAAACACCGGGGAGCTGTTTTTT.

The rearrangement joins TRBV7-9 to TRBJ2-7; D possibly corresponds to TRBD2 (6 bases). The germline V and J ends were trimmed by 5 bases and 0 bases, with 14 bases remaining between them. Germline V gives CDR1 SEHNR, CDR2 FQNEAQ (reference sequence). There are 15 residues in the CDR3. In nucleotides, the CDR3 is TGTGCCAGCAGCCGACGGGACTTGAGCTCCTACGAGCAGTACTTC. This codes for CASSRRDLSSYEQYF. Full variable domain (remainder filled in from reference TRBV7-9 and TRBJ2-7): DTGVSQNPRHKITKRGQNVTFRCDPISEHNRLYWYRQTLGQGPEFLTYFQNEAQLEKSRLLSDRFSAERPKGSFSTLEIQRTEQGDSAMYLCASSRRDLSSYEQYFGPGTRLTVT.

The rearrangement uses TRBV28 and TRBJ2-7, with 9 bases identical to TRBD1. The V segment lost 5 bases and the J segment 3 bases; nucleotides outside the gene matches: 8. The germline V gene encodes CDR1 MDHEN and CDR2 SYDVKM. This CDR3 spans 15 amino acids. This CDR3 reads CASSLIGDRVYEQYF. CDR3 in DNA: TGTGCCAGCAGTCTTATAGGGGACAGGGTCTACGAGCAGTACTTC.

This chain links TRBV10-3 with TRBJ1-6; 10 bases line up with TRBD1. Germline trimming cut 3 bases from V and 7 bases from J; bases unmatched to any gene: 6. Germline V gives CDR1 ENHRY, CDR2 SYGVKD. The CDR3 consists of 16 residues. CDR3 DNA sequence: TGTGCCATCAGTGATCCGGGGACAGGGGAGAATTCACCCCTCCACTTT. It is translated as CAISDPGTGENSPLHF.